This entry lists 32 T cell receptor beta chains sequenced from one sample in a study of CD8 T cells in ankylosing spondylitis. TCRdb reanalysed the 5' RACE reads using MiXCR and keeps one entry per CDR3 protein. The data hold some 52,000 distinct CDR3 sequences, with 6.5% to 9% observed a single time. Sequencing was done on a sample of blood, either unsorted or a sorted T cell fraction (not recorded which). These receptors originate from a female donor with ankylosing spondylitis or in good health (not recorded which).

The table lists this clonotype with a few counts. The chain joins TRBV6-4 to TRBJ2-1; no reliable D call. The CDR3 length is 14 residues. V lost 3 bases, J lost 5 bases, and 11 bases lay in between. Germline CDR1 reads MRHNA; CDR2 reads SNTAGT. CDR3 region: CASSEAAENNEQFF. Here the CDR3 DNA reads TGTGCCAGCAGTGAGGCTGCCGAAAACAATGAGCAGTTCTTC.

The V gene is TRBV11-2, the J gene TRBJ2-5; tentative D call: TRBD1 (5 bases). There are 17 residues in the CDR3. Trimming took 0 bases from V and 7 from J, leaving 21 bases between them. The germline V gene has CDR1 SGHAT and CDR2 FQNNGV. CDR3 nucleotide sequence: TGTGCCAGCAGCTTAGAAGCTACCAGGGCTCTTGGTGGGACCCAGTACTTC. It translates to CASSLEATRALGGTQYF. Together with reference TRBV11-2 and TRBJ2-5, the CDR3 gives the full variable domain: EAGVAQSPRYKIIEKRQSVAFWCNPISGHATLYWYQQILGQGPKLLIQFQNNGVVDDSQLPKDRFSAERLKGVDSTLKIQPAKLEDSAVYLCASSLEATRALGGTQYFGPGTRLLVL.

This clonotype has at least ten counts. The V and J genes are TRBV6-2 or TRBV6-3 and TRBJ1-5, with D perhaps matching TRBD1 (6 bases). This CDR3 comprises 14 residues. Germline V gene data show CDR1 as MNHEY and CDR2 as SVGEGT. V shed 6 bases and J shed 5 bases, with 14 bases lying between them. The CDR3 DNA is TGTGCCAGCAGAATTGGACAGAGCTATCAGCCCCAGCATTTT. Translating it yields CASRIGQSYQPQHF.

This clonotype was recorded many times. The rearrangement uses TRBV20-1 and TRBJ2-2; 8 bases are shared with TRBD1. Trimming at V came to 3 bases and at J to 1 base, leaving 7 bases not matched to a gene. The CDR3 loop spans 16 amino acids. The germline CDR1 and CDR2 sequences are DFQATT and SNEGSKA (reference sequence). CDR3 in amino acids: CSASPRTGRNTGELFF. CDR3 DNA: TGCAGTGCTAGTCCCCGGACAGGGCGGAACACCGGGGAGCTGTTTTTT.

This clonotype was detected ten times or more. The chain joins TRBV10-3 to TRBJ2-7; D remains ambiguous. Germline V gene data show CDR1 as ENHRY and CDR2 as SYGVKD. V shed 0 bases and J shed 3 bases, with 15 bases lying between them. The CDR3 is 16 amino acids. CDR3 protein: CAISESGPSSYYEQYF. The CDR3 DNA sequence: TGTGCCATCAGTGAGTCGGGCCCAAGCAGTTACTACGAGCAGTACTTC.

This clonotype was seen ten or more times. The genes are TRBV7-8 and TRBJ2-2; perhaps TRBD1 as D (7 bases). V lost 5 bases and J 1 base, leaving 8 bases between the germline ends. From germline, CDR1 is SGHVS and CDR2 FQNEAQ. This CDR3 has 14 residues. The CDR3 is CASSQGGNTGELFF. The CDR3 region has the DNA TGTGCCAGCAGCCAGGGGGGGAACACCGGGGAGCTGTTTTTT.

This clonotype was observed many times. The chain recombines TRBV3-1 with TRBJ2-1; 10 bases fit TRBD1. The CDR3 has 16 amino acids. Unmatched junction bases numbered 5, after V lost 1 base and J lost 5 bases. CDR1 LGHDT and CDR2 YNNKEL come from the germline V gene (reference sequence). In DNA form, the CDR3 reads TGTGCCAGCAGCCAAGGGGGACAGGGGATAAACAATGAGCAGTTCTTC. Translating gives CASSQGGQGINNEQFF.

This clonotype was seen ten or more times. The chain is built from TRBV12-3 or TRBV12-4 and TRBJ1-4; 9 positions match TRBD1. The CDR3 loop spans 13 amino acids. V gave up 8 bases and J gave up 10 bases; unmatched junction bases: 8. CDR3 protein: CASATGGLGKLFF. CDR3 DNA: TGTGCCAGCGCTACAGGGGGCCTGGGAAAACTGTTTTTT.

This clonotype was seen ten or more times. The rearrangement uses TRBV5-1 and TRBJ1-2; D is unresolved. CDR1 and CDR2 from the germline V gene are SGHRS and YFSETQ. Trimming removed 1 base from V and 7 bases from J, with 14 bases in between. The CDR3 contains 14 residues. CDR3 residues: CASSLMDRSGGYTF. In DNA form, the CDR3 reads TGCGCCAGCAGCTTGATGGACCGCTCGGGTGGCTACACCTTC.

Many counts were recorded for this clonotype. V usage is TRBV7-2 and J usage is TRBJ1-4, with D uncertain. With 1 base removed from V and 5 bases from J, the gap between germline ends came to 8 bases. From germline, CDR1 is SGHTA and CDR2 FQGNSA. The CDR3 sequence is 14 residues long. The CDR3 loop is CASSLGSPNEKLFF. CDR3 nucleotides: TGTGCCAGCAGCTTAGGATCGCCGAATGAAAAACTGTTTTTT.

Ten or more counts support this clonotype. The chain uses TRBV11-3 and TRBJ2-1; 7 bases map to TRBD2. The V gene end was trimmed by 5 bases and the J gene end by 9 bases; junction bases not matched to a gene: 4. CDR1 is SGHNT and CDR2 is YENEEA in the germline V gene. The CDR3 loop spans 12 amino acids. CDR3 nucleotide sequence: TGTGCCAGCAGCAGACTAGCTAGTGAGCAGTTCTTC. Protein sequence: CASSRLASEQFF.

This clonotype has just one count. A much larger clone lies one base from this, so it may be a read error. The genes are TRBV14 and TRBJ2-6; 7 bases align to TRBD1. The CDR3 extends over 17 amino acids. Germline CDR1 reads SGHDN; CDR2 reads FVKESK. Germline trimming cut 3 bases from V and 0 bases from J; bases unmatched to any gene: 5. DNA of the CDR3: TGTGCCAGCAGCCAGGACAGGACTTACTCTGGGGCCAACGTCCTGACTTTC. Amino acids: CASSQDRTYSGANVLTF. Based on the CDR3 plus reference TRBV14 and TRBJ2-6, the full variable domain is EAGVTQFPSHSVIEKGQTVTLRCDPISGHDNLYWYRRVMGKEIKFLLHFVKESKQDESGMPNNRFLAERTGGTYSTLKVQPAELEDSGVYFCASSQDRTYSGANVLTFGAGSRLTVL.

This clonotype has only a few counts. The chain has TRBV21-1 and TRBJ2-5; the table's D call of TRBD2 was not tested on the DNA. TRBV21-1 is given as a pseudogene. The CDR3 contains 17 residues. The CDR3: CASSIITSGGPQETQYF. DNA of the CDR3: TGTGCCAGCAGCATAATAACTAGCGGGGGACCTCAAGAGACCCAGTACTTC.

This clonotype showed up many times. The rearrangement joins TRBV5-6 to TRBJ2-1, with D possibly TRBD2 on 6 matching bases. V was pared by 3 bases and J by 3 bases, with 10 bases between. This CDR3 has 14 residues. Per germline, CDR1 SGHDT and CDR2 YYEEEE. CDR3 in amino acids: CASSWRESYNEQFF. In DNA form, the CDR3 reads TGTGCCAGCAGCTGGAGGGAGAGCTACAATGAGCAGTTCTTC.

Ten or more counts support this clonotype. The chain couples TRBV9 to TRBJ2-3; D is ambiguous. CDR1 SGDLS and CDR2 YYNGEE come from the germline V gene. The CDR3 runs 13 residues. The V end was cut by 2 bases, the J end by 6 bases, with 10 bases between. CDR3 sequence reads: CASSVGPPDTQYF. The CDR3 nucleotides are TGTGCCAGCAGCGTCGGGCCCCCGGATACGCAGTATTTT.

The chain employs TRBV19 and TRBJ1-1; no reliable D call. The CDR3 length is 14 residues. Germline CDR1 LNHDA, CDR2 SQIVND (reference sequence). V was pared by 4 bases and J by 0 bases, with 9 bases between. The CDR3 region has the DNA TGTGCCAGTAGTAAAGCGGGCATGAACACTGAAGCTTTCTTT. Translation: CASSKAGMNTEAFF.

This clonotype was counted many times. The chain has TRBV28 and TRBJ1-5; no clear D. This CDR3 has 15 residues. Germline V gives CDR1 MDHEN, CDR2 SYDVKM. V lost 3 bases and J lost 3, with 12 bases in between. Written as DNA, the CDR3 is TGTGCCAGCAGTTTGGCCATATCTTACAATCAGCCCCAGCATTTT. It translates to CASSLAISYNQPQHF. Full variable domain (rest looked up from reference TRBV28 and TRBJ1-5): DVKVTQSSRYLVKRTGEKVFLECVQDMDHENMFWYRQDPGLGLRLIYFSYDVKMKEKGDIPEGYSVSREKKERFSLILESASTNQTSMYLCASSLAISYNQPQHFGDGTRLSIL.

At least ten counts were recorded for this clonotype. The CDR3 DNA reads TGTGCCAGCAGCTTAGACGGGGGGGCCGGGGAGCTGTTTTTT. Amino acids: CASSLDGGAGELFF. The chain combines TRBV7-3 with TRBJ2-2; TRBD2 matches 8 bases. In germline, CDR1 is SGHTA, CDR2 FQGTGA. CDR3 size: 14 residues. The trim removed 2 bases at V and 6 bases at J, leaving 2 bases unmatched. The full variable domain, its missing parts supplied by reference TRBV7-3 and TRBJ2-2, is GAGVSQTPSNKVTEKGKYVELRCDPISGHTALYWYRQSLGQGPEFLIYFQGTGAADDSGLPNDRFFAVRPEGSVSTLKIQRTERGDSAVYLCASSLDGGAGELFFGEGSRLTVL.

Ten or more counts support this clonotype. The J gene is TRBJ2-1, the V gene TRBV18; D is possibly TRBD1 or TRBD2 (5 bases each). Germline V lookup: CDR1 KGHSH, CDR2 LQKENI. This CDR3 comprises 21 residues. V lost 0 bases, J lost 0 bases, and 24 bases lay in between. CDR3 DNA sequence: TGTGCCAGCTCACCACCGTTAGGCCAGTTAGGGACCCAGCACTCCTACAATGAGCAGTTCTTC. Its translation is CASSPPLGQLGTQHSYNEQFF.

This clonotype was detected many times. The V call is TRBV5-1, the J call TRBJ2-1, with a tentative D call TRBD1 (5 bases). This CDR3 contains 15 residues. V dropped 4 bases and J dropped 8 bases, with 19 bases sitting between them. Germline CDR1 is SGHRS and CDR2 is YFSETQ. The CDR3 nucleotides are TGCGCCAGCAGCACCCCCGGACAAATAAAACATGAGCAGTTCTTC. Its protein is CASSTPGQIKHEQFF.

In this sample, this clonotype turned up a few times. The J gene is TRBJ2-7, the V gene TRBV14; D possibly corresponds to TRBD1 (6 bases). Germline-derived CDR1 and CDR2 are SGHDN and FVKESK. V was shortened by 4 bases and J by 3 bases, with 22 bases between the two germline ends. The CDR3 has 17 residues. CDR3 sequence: CASSPGVNRVQNYEQYF. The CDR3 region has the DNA TGTGCCAGCAGCCCCGGGGTTAACAGGGTACAAAACTACGAGCAGTACTTC.

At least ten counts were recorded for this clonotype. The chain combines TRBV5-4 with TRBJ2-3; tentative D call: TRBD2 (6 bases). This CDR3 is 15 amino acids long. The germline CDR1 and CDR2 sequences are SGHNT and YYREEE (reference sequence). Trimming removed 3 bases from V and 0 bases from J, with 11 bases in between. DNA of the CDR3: TGTGCCAGCAGCTCCTGGGACTTTAGCACAGATACGCAGTATTTT. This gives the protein CASSSWDFSTDTQYF.

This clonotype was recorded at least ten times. The CDR3 region is CASSPVGIIMNTEAFF. CDR3 DNA sequence: TGTGCCAGCAGCCCAGTGGGGATAATCATGAACACTGAAGCTTTCTTT. The chain combines TRBV7-9 with TRBJ1-1, with unresolved D. The germline gives CDR1 SEHNR, CDR2 FQNEAQ (reference sequence). The V and J ends lost 5 bases and 0 bases respectively, with 16 bases between them. CDR3 length: 16 residues. Variable domain in full (rest from reference TRBV7-9 and TRBJ1-1): DTGVSQNPRHKITKRGQNVTFRCDPISEHNRLYWYRQTLGQGPEFLTYFQNEAQLEKSRLLSDRFSAERPKGSFSTLEIQRTEQGDSAMYLCASSPVGIIMNTEAFFGQGTRLTVV.

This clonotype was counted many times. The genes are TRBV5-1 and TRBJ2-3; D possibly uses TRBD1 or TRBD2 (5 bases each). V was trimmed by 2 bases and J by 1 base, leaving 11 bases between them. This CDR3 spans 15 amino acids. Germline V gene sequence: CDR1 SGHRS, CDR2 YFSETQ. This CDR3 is CASSLEGIGTDTQYF. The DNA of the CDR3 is TGCGCCAGCAGCTTAGAGGGGATTGGCACAGATACGCAGTATTTT. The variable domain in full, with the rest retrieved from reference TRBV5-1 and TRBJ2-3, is KAGVTQTPRYLIKTRGQQVTLSCSPISGHRSVSWYQQTPGQGLQFLFEYFSETQRNKGNFPGRFSGRQFSNSRSEMNVSTLELGDSALYLCASSLEGIGTDTQYFGPGTRLTVL.

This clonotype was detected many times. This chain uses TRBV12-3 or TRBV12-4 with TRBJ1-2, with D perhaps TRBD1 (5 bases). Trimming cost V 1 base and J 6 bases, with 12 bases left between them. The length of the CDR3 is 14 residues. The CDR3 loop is CASSLGGSGDGYTF. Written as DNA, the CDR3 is TGTGCCAGCAGTTTAGGGGGCTCCGGGGATGGCTACACCTTC.

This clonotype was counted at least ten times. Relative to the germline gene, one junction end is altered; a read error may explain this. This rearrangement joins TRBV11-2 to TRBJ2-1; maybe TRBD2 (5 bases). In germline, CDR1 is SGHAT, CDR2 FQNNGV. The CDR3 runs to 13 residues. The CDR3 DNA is TGTGCCAGCAGTCTCCTTGACTACCATGAGCAGTTCTTC. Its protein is CASSLLDYHEQFF.

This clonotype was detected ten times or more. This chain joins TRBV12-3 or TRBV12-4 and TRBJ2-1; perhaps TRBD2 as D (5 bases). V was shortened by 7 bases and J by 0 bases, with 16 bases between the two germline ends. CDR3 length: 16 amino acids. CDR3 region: CASIGLPIFSYNEQFF. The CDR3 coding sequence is TGTGCCAGCATCGGACTGCCGATTTTCTCCTACAATGAGCAGTTCTTC.

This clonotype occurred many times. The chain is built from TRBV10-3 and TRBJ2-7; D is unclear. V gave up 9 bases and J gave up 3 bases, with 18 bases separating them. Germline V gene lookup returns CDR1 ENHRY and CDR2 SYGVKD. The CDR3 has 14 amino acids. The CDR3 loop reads CAISPLLGNYEQYF. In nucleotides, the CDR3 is TGTGCCATTTCTCCCCTTTTAGGGAACTACGAGCAGTACTTC.

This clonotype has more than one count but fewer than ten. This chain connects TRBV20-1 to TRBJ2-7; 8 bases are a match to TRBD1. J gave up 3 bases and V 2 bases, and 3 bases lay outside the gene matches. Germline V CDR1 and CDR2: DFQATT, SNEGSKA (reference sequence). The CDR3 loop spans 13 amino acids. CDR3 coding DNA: TGCAGTGCTAGACTTACAGGGGGCTACGAGCAGTACTTC. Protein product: CSARLTGGYEQYF.

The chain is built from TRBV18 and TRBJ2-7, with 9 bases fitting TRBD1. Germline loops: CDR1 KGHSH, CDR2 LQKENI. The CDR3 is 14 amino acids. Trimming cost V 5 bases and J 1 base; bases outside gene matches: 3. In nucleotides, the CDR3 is TGTGCCAGCTCAACAGGGGGCGGTTCCTACGAGCAGTACGTC. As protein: CASSTGGGSYEQYV.

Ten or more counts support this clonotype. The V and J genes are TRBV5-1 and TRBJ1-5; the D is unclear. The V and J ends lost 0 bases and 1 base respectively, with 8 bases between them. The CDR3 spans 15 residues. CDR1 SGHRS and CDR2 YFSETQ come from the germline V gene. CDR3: CASSLDSGSNQPQHF. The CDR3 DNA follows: TGCGCCAGCAGCTTGGATAGTGGAAGCAATCAGCCCCAGCATTTT.

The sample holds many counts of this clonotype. As DNA, the CDR3 is TGCAGCGTTGCAAGGGAGGCAACTAATGAAAAACTGTTTTTT. This sequence encodes CSVAREATNEKLFF. The chain employs TRBV29-1 and TRBJ1-4; D not certain. The germline V and J ends were trimmed by 4 bases and 0 bases, with 9 bases remaining between them. The CDR3 spans 14 residues. Germline loops: CDR1 SQVTM, CDR2 ANQGSEA.